Below are 22 T cell receptor beta chains sequenced from a single sample in a study of T cells in narcolepsy. The repertoire was sequenced with immunoSEQ multiplex PCR; TCRdb's copy has only in-frame clones and lacks some. The sample lists around 30,000 clones; 65% to 85% were seen once. The sample consisted of memory (CD45RA-) CD4+ T cells from blood. These receptors were taken from a human donor in good health.

This chain connects TRBV5-4 to TRBJ2-5, with TRBD1 matching over 7 bases. Germline assignment: CDR1 SGHNT and CDR2 YYREEE (reference sequence). The CDR3 is 14 amino acids. With V trimmed by 0 bases and J by 5 bases, 4 bases remained unmatched. CDR3 in amino acids: CASSLAGTAETQYF. The CDR3 nucleotides are TGTGCCAGCAGCTTGGCAGGGACAGCCGAGACCCAGTACTTC.

The chain is built from TRBV2 and TRBJ1-2, with a possible D match to TRBD1 (5 bases). The CDR3 is made up of 13 amino acids. The V end was cut by 8 bases, the J end by 4 bases, with 14 bases between. Germline values: CDR1 SNHLY, CDR2 FYNNEI. DNA of the CDR3: TGTGCCAGCTTAAGTGGGGCAATCTATGGCTACACCTTC. This sequence encodes CASLSGAIYGYTF.

This clone was counted a few times. The rearrangement uses TRBV6-5 and TRBJ1-2; D not certain. Germline lookup yields CDR1 MNHEY and CDR2 SVGAGI. The CDR3 runs 13 residues. V was pared by 2 bases and J by 7 bases, with 11 bases between. The CDR3 region has the DNA TGTGCCAGCAGTTACGGCAGTACCGGTGGCTACACCTTC. Amino acid sequence: CASSYGSTGGYTF.

The genes are TRBV18 and TRBJ1-3; no clear D gene. The CDR3 runs to 15 residues. Germline-derived CDR1 and CDR2 are KGHSH and LQKENI. With 2 bases removed from V and 0 bases from J, the gap between germline ends came to 8 bases. The CDR3 sequence is CASSPWENSGNTIYF. CDR3 coding DNA: TGTGCCAGCTCACCATGGGAGAACTCTGGAAACACCATATATTTT.

The gene calls are TRBV21-1 and TRBJ2-3; the DNA was not compared with TRBD2, the D call given in the table. TRBV21-1 represents a pseudogene. The CDR3 covers 12 residues. The CDR3, as DNA: TGTGACAGCAGCAGCTCGGGAGATACGCAGTATTTT. It translates to CDSSSSGDTQYF.

This clone has only a few counts. The chain recombines TRBV2 with TRBJ2-1; 9 nucleotides align to TRBD2. V was pared by 8 bases and J by 5 bases, with 7 bases of the junction left unmatched. The CDR3 spans 14 residues. Germline V gives CDR1 SNHLY, CDR2 FYNNEI. The CDR3 DNA follows: TGTGCCAGCGTGCAAGCGGGAGGAAACAATGAGCAGTTCTTC. As protein: CASVQAGGNNEQFF.

The J gene is TRBJ2-3, the V gene TRBV29-1; D call uncertain. Per germline, CDR1 SQVTM and CDR2 ANQGSEA. V was clipped by 8 bases and J by 5 bases, with 11 bases between them. The CDR3 contains 11 residues. For the CDR3, the DNA is TGCAGCCACGACGGTGGAGATACGCAGTATTTT. As protein: CSHDGGDTQYF.

This chain connects TRBV27 to TRBJ1-2, with 8 bases aligning to TRBD1. This CDR3 spans 13 amino acids. The germline V gene encodes CDR1 MNHEY and CDR2 SMNVEV (reference sequence). V lost 5 bases and J lost 8; bases outside the gene matches: 7. CDR3 sequence (DNA): TGTGCCAGCAGTCCGACACGACAGGGGGGCTACACCTTC. Its translation: CASSPTRQGGYTF.

J is TRBJ1-1 and V is TRBV19; 7 nucleotides line up with TRBD1. J gave up 6 bases and V 7 bases, and 8 bases lay outside the gene matches. CDR1 and CDR2 (germline): LNHDA, SQIVND (reference sequence). CDR3 length equals 13 residues. The CDR3 spells CASIHRGLSEAFF. The DNA for the CDR3 is TGTGCCAGTATTCACAGGGGTCTTTCTGAAGCTTTCTTT.

This sequence joins TRBV2 and TRBJ1-4; the match to TRBD1 covers 9 bases. The CDR3 has 15 amino acids. The ends lost 5 bases at V and 11 bases at J; junction bases unmatched: 12. Germline assignment: CDR1 SNHLY and CDR2 FYNNEI. The CDR3 region has the DNA TGTGCCAGCAGTTCCCCCCGGACAGGGGTGTGGAAACTGTTTTTT. It specifies CASSSPRTGVWKLFF.

This chain joins TRBV5-4 and TRBJ2-1, with 10 bases matching TRBD2. J was trimmed by 4 bases and V by 4 bases; bases with no gene match: 8. Germline V gene sequence: CDR1 SGHNT, CDR2 YYREEE (reference sequence). This CDR3 is 16 amino acids long. The chain's CDR3 is CASSVRTSGIYNEQFF. The CDR3 DNA is TGTGCCAGCAGCGTTCGGACTAGCGGTATTTACAATGAGCAGTTCTTC. The full variable domain, in which reference TRBV5-4 and TRBJ2-1 provide the parts outside the CDR3, is ETGVTQSPTHLIKTRGQQVTLRCSSQSGHNTVSWYQQALGQGPQFIFQYYREEENGRGNFPPRFSGLQFPNYSSELNVNALELDDSALYLCASSVRTSGIYNEQFFGPGTRLTVL.

The gene calls are TRBV28 and TRBJ2-7; D uncertain. Germline V gene lookup returns CDR1 MDHEN and CDR2 SYDVKM. CDR3 length: 11 amino acids. Trimming stripped 6 bases from V and 2 bases from J, with 5 bases between. In DNA form, the CDR3 reads TGTGCCAGCAGGGATCCCTACGAGCAGTACTTC. Protein sequence: CASRDPYEQYF.

The J gene is TRBJ2-1, the V gene TRBV7-8; perhaps TRBD2 as D (6 bases). Germline loops: CDR1 SGHVS, CDR2 FQNEAQ. Trimming removed 5 bases at V and 4 bases at J, with 15 bases between. This CDR3 has 15 residues. The CDR3 DNA reads as TGTGCCAGCAGCCTATCGGGACTTCCATACAATGAGCAGTTCTTC. This encodes CASSLSGLPYNEQFF.

J is TRBJ2-2 and V is TRBV5-4; the match to TRBD2 covers 11 bases. V was clipped by 5 bases and J by 2 bases; unmatched bases: 8. Looked up from germline, CDR1 is SGHNT and CDR2 is YYREEE (reference sequence). This CDR3 contains 17 residues. CDR3: CASSTSGRGINTGELFF. The CDR3, as DNA: TGTGCCAGCAGTACTAGCGGGAGAGGGATAAACACCGGGGAGCTGTTTTTT.

The chain recombines TRBV7-2 with TRBJ1-1, with 7 nucleotides matching TRBD1. From germline, CDR1 is SGHTA and CDR2 FQGNSA. The CDR3 length is 14 residues. Trimming took 5 bases from V and 5 from J; bases not matched to a gene: 8. The CDR3 DNA sequence: TGTGCCAGCAGCCCCCAGGGGGGGTTGACTGAAGCTTTCTTT. It translates to CASSPQGGLTEAFF.

V usage is TRBV5-1 and J usage is TRBJ2-2, with 9 bases lining up with TRBD1. CDR1 is SGHRS and CDR2 is YFSETQ in the germline V gene. Germline trimming cut 0 bases from V and 4 bases from J; bases unmatched to any gene: 7. The CDR3 runs to 17 residues. The CDR3 loop reads CASSLGVRTGATGELFF. The CDR3, as DNA: TGCGCCAGCAGCTTGGGAGTGCGGACAGGGGCCACCGGGGAGCTGTTTTTT.

The chain links TRBV28 to TRBJ1-5; 7 nucleotides match TRBD1. The CDR3 extends over 17 amino acids. CDR1 MDHEN and CDR2 SYDVKM come from the germline V gene. Trimming cost V 2 bases and J 8 bases; bases outside gene matches: 15. For the CDR3, the DNA is TGTGCCAGCAGTTTAACAACGGGAGTAGGGGGCAGGGAGCCCCAGCATTTT. Protein: CASSLTTGVGGREPQHF.

The chain carries TRBV30 and TRBJ2-1, with TRBD2 matching over 9 bases. This CDR3 spans 17 amino acids. V shed 0 bases and J 8 bases; nucleotides not matched to a gene: 14. Germline values: CDR1 GTSNPN, CDR2 SVGIG (reference sequence). For the CDR3, the DNA is TGTGCCTGGAGTGTCTTCGCGGGAGGGCCAGGAAGGGATGAGCAGTTCTTC. Its protein product is CAWSVFAGGPGRDEQFF.

V and J are TRBV19 and TRBJ2-7; 9 bases are shared with TRBD2. V trimming: 4 bases; J trimming: 6 bases; junction bases outside the gene matches: 10. CDR3 length equals 15 residues. CDR1 is LNHDA, CDR2 SQIVND, per germline (reference sequence). The CDR3, as DNA: TGTGCCAGTAGTAAGAGTAGCGGGAGAGGAGGCGAGCAGTACTTC. Its protein is CASSKSSGRGGEQYF.

The rearrangement uses TRBV25-1 and TRBJ1-2; possible D gene TRBD1, 6 bases. The germline V gene encodes CDR1 MGHDK and CDR2 SYGVNS. The CDR3 has 13 residues. V was cut by 8 bases and J by 0 bases, with 10 bases left in between. The CDR3 spells CASGGTSNYGYTF. CDR3 coding DNA: TGTGCCAGCGGTGGGACATCTAACTATGGCTACACCTTC.

This chain links TRBV14 with TRBJ1-5; D unresolved. The CDR3 has 15 amino acids. The ends were cut back, 4 bases at V and 4 bases at J, with 14 bases in the middle. Germline CDR1 reads SGHDN; CDR2 reads FVKESK. Here the CDR3 reads CASSPGLAGNQPQHF. The CDR3 nucleotides read TGTGCCAGCAGCCCTGGTTTGGCAGGAAATCAGCCCCAGCATTTT.

On this clone: An end of the junction differs from the germline gene, which may be a read error. The gene calls are TRBV6-1 and TRBJ2-2; D remains unclear. The CDR3 extends over 13 amino acids. Germline assignment: CDR1 MNHNS and CDR2 SASEGT. CDR3 nucleotides: TGTGCCAGCAGGGAAGGAGAAACCGGGGAGCTGTTTTTT. It is translated as CASREGETGELFF.